The present TCR beta chain was sequenced within a study of graft-versus-host responses after intestinal transplantation. For the study at large: Multivisceral, liver-intestinal, or isolated intestinal transplants were performed in recipients. Anti-thymocyte globulin was used for induction in all recipients, who then took tacrolimus and steroids for roughly 3 years. Study-level findings and limits: GvH clones detected in recipient marrow included some appearing first in ileum or blood. Peak circulating GvH clone levels were associated with early post-transplant HvG declines.

Method: immunoSEQ multiplex PCR; TCRdb's copy keeps in-frame clones and lacks some. The sample has some 3,300 clones; about 70% are singletons. Graft-derived tissue was subjected to processing to liberate intraepithelial and lamina propria lymphocytes. With regard to this clone: The antigen remains undetermined.

The sequence was obtained from a human patient who received an intestinal transplant, so some T cells may come from the graft donor. The specimen was ileum tissue, collected roughly 5 and 7 days after intestinal transplantation.

This chain's CDR3 is CASSQWDGNNEKLFF. CDR3 DNA: TGCGCCAGCAGCCAATGGGACGGTAATAATGAAAAACTGTTTTTT. The chain carries TRBV4-1 and TRBJ1-4; D is possibly TRBD1 (5 bases). There are 15 residues in the CDR3. The germline gives CDR1 MGHRA, CDR2 YSYEKL. V was shortened by 2 bases and J by 4 bases, with 11 bases between the two germline ends.